This T cell receptor (beta chain) was obtained from a study of blood T cells in healthy people across ages. V lost 1 base, J lost 5 bases, and 9 bases stayed unmatched. Germline CDR1 SGHTA, CDR2 FQGNSA. CDR3 length: 16 amino acids. Primed by a sample-barcoded 5' primer and a J-beta primer mix, a second PCR proceeded for about 6 to 12 cycles. Every cDNA was tagged by a template-switch adaptor with 12 random nucleotides. TCRdb ran MiXCR on the 5' RACE reads and lists one entry per CDR3 protein. The table has hundreds of thousands of distinct CDR3 sequences, about three fifths seen once. This chain uses TRBV7-2 with TRBJ2-5, with 8 bases matching TRBD2. Sequencing input: blood. This sequence originates from a man aged 30-40 years in good health. The CDR3 DNA is TGTGCCAGCAGCTTAGACAGCGGGAGTAGGAGTGAGACCCAGTACTTC. Translated: CASSLDSGSRSETQYF.